The rows below give T cell receptor beta chains drawn from one sample of a study of T cells after yellow fever vaccination. TCRdb reprocessed the 5' RACE reads with MiXCR, giving one entry per CDR3 protein. The table has a few hundred thousand distinct CDR3 sequences, approximately 4% seen once. The sequencing used PBMCs, collected 5 days after the yellow fever booster vaccination. The receptors were gathered from a man between 18 and 29 years old who received the YFV17D yellow fever vaccine. Each CDR3 is given with its conserved first and last residue. D genes are given only for firm matches. Expanded clones are given a class, and other clones once, few, many or no size at all.

j_call | d_call | clone_size | v_call | cdr3_length | cdr3_aa | cdr3_nt
TRBJ2-7 | - | few | TRBV4-2 | 14 | CASSQGGDRREQYF | TGTGCCAGCAGCCAAGGGGGGGATCGGAGGGAGCAGTACTTC
TRBJ2-3 | TRBD2 | few | TRBV7-9 | 15 | CASSYSLAGKDTQYF | TGTGCCAGCAGCTATTCACTAGCGGGGAAAGATACGCAGTATTTT
TRBJ2-2 | - | - | TRBV5-4 | 15 | CASSLAGTPPGELFF | TGTGCCAGCAGCTTGGCCGGGACCCCCCCCGGGGAGCTGTTTTTT
TRBJ1-6 | - | once | TRBV10-3 | 13 | CAISAQNHSPLHF | TGTGCCATCAGTGCCCAAAACCATTCACCCCTCCACTTT
TRBJ2-1 | TRBD1 | - | TRBV29-1 | 13 | CSVRQGAYNEQFF | TGCAGCGTTCGACAGGGGGCTTACAATGAGCAGTTCTTC
TRBJ1-1 | - | many | TRBV10-3 | 11 | CAIAGDTEAFF | TGTGCCATCGCGGGAGATACTGAAGCTTTCTTT
TRBJ1-2 | - | - | TRBV4-1 | 14 | CASSQGQANYGYTF | TGCGCCAGCAGCCAAGGACAGGCTAACTATGGCTACACCTTC
TRBJ2-7 | TRBD1 | few | TRBV6-2/TRBV6-3 | 17 | CASSYPTRLDRAYEQYF | TGTGCCAGCAGTTACCCCACGAGATTGGACAGGGCCTACGAGCAGTACTTC
TRBJ1-3 | - | - | TRBV7-2 | 16 | CASSILGTYSGNTIYF | TGTGCCAGCAGCATATTAGGGACCTACTCTGGAAACACCATATATTTT
TRBJ2-1 | TRBD1 | - | TRBV20-1 | 15 | CSARGDRGVHNEQFF | TGCAGTGCTAGGGGTGACAGGGGCGTACACAATGAGCAGTTCTTC
TRBJ2-1 | TRBD2 | - | TRBV12-3/TRBV12-4 | 14 | CASRSSGGANEQFF | TGTGCCAGCAGGAGTAGCGGGGGGGCCAATGAGCAGTTCTTC
TRBJ1-4 | - | many | TRBV6-5 | 14 | CASRLTATNEKLFF | TGTGCCAGCAGACTGACAGCAACTAATGAAAAACTGTTTTTT
TRBJ2-7 | - | - | TRBV11-2 | 13 | CASSLVRGSEQYF | TGTGCCAGCAGTTTGGTGAGGGGATCGGAGCAGTACTTC
TRBJ2-1 | - | few | TRBV19 | 14 | CASSMAGTYNEQFF | TGTGCCAGTAGTATGGCAGGGACATACAATGAGCAGTTCTTC
TRBJ1-3 | - | few | TRBV7-2 | 15 | CASSLRVGSGNTIYF | TGTGCCAGCAGCTTGAGGGTTGGCAGTGGAAACACCATATATTTT
TRBJ1-1 | TRBD1 | many | TRBV7-2 | 15 | CASSFKTGGVTEAFF | TGTGCCAGCAGCTTTAAGACAGGGGGCGTCACTGAAGCTTTCTTT
TRBJ2-5 | - | many | TRBV5-1 | 13 | CASGQSPKETQYF | TGCGCCAGCGGACAGAGCCCGAAAGAGACCCAGTACTTC
TRBJ1-2 | - | few | TRBV5-4 | 14 | CASSFLSSFSGYTF | TGTGCCAGCAGCTTTTTGTCCAGCTTTAGTGGCTACACCTTC
TRBJ2-5 | - | many | TRBV5-5 | 15 | CASSLARQRGETQYF | TGTGCCAGCAGCTTGGCCCGACAGCGCGGAGAGACCCAGTACTTC
TRBJ2-6 | - | many | TRBV5-1 | 16 | CASSLAQGTGANVLTF | TGCGCCAGCAGCTTGGCCCAGGGGACTGGGGCCAACGTCCTGACTTTC
TRBJ2-5 | - | - | TRBV4-3 | 15 | CASSQGQSYQETQYF | TGCGCCAGCAGCCAAGGGCAGTCGTACCAAGAGACCCAGTACTTC
TRBJ1-1 | - | few | TRBV27 | 14 | CASRPSGAGTEAFF | TGTGCCAGCAGACCCTCTGGGGCGGGCACTGAAGCTTTCTTT
TRBJ1-6 | - | - | TRBV6-4 | 15 | CASAETVSYNSPLHF | TGTGCCAGCGCTGAGACAGTCTCCTATAATTCACCCCTCCACTTT
TRBJ1-5 | TRBD1 | few | TRBV2 | 13 | CASSRTGEGSRHF | TGTGCCAGCAGTAGGACAGGGGAAGGGTCTCGGCATTTT
TRBJ2-1 | - | many | TRBV5-1 | 14 | CASSLGGANNEQFF | TGCGCCAGCAGCTTGGGGGGGGCCAACAATGAGCAGTTCTTC
TRBJ2-3 | TRBD1 | few | TRBV5-1 | 13 | CASSGQGEDTQYF | TGCGCCAGCAGTGGGCAGGGGGAAGATACGCAGTATTTT
TRBJ2-3 | TRBD2 | many | TRBV20-1 | 15 | CSASPSGGGLDTQYF | TGCAGTGCTAGTCCCAGCGGGGGGGGCCTAGATACGCAGTATTTT
TRBJ2-2 | - | - | TRBV20-1 | 12 | CSALDITGELFF | TGCAGTGCGTTGGACATCACCGGGGAGCTGTTTTTT
TRBJ2-1 | - | few | TRBV6-2/TRBV6-3 | 14 | CASRSPGDTNEQFF | TGTGCCAGCAGATCCCCCGGGGACACTAATGAGCAGTTCTTC
TRBJ2-2 | - | many | TRBV28 | 13 | CAVRRGPAGELFF | TGTGCCGTCCGCAGGGGTCCGGCCGGGGAGCTGTTTTTT
TRBJ2-3 | TRBD1 | - | TRBV5-5 | 15 | CASSLWTGRAGTQYF | TGTGCCAGCAGCTTGTGGACAGGTCGTGCGGGTACGCAGTATTTT
TRBJ1-1 | - | many | TRBV12-3/TRBV12-4 | 16 | CASSLRSGSMNTEAFF | TGTGCCAGCAGTTTAAGGTCGGGGAGCATGAACACTGAAGCTTTCTTT
TRBJ2-1 | - | many | TRBV6-6 | 12 | CASTNDPDEQFF | TGTGCCAGCACTAACGATCCCGATGAGCAGTTCTTC
TRBJ2-5 | - | few | TRBV10-3 | 14 | CAISDFRVRETQYF | TGTGCCATCAGTGATTTCAGGGTTCGGGAGACCCAGTACTTC
TRBJ2-2 | - | - | TRBV6-5 | 13 | CASSSTDTGELFF | TGTGCCAGCAGTTCGACGGACACCGGGGAGCTGTTTTTT
TRBJ2-2 | - | - | TRBV11-3 | 13 | CASSLAGIGELFF | TGTGCCAGCAGCTTAGCGGGGATCGGGGAGCTGTTTTTT
TRBJ1-6 | - | many | TRBV4-1 | 14 | CASSQQGVNSPLHF | TGCGCCAGCAGCCAGCAAGGGGTAAATTCACCCCTCCACTTT
TRBJ2-7 | - | few | TRBV20-1 | 11 | CSAPGTYEQYF | TGCAGTGCTCCCGGGACTTACGAGCAGTACTTC
TRBJ1-2 | TRBD1 | few | TRBV7-2 | 15 | CASSPGQGTFYGYTF | TGTGCCAGCAGCCCAGGACAGGGGACCTTCTATGGCTACACCTTC
TRBJ2-2 | - | few | TRBV9 | 17 | CASSGWGRPPNTGELFF | TGTGCCAGCAGTGGCTGGGGCAGGCCACCCAACACCGGGGAGCTGTTTTTT
TRBJ2-3 | - | few | TRBV7-8 | 14 | CASSLGSSGEDQYF | TGTGCCAGCAGCTTAGGTAGTAGCGGTGAGGACCAGTATTTT
TRBJ1-2 | - | - | TRBV12-3/TRBV12-4 | 14 | CASSLTPVRYGYTF | TGTGCCAGCAGTTTAACTCCAGTCCGCTATGGCTACACCTTC
TRBJ2-3 | - | few | TRBV7-2 | 16 | CASSLVGYPNTDTQYF | TGTGCCAGCAGCTTAGTCGGCTACCCTAACACAGATACGCAGTATTTT
TRBJ2-3 | - | few | TRBV7-3 | 15 | CASSEGPGSTDTQYF | TGTGCCAGCAGCGAAGGTCCGGGATCGACAGATACGCAGTATTTT
TRBJ2-1 | TRBD1 | - | TRBV4-2 | 16 | CASSQEDRGRFREQFF | TGTGCCAGCAGCCAAGAGGACAGGGGGCGCTTTCGGGAGCAGTTCTTC
TRBJ2-3 | - | many | TRBV5-1 | 16 | CASSRGQGISTDTQYF | TGCGCCAGCAGCCGTGGACAAGGGATTAGCACAGATACGCAGTATTTT
TRBJ1-3 | TRBD1 | few | TRBV7-2 | 16 | CASSRGQAPSGNTIYF | TGTGCCAGCAGCAGGGGACAGGCCCCCTCTGGAAACACCATATATTTT
TRBJ1-1 | - | many | TRBV4-3 | 15 | CASSQDRPGVTEAFF | TGCGCCAGCAGCCAAGATCGCCCGGGTGTCACTGAAGCTTTCTTT
TRBJ1-6 | - | - | TRBV15 | 15 | CATSLTREQGSPLHF | TGTGCCACCAGCCTAACTAGAGAACAGGGATCACCCCTCCACTTT
TRBJ1-4 | - | few | TRBV5-1 | 16 | CASSLAGGGTNEKLFF | TGCGCCAGCAGCTTGGCCGGGGGTGGAACTAATGAAAAACTGTTTTTT
TRBJ1-6 | - | few | TRBV6-6 | 13 | CASSAGPNSPLHF | TGTGCCAGCAGTGCGGGGCCCAATTCACCCCTCCACTTT
TRBJ1-3 | - | many | TRBV5-1 | 15 | CASRRDSSSGNTIYF | TGCGCCAGCAGACGCGACAGTAGCTCTGGAAACACCATATATTTT
TRBJ2-5 | - | few | TRBV7-2 | 13 | CASSSPVVETQYF | TGTGCCAGCAGCTCCCCTGTAGTTGAGACCCAGTACTTC
TRBJ1-2 | - | few | TRBV6-2/TRBV6-3 | 15 | CASSYEARVIYGYTF | TGTGCCAGCAGTTACGAGGCGCGGGTAATCTATGGCTACACCTTC
TRBJ2-7 | TRBD1 | many | TRBV4-1 | 13 | CASSPGQGNEQYF | TGCGCCAGCAGCCCTGGACAGGGGAACGAGCAGTACTTC
TRBJ2-3 | TRBD2 | - | TRBV5-1 | 16 | CASERGLAGSTDTQYF | TGCGCCAGCGAAAGAGGACTAGCGGGGAGCACAGATACGCAGTATTTT
TRBJ1-5 | - | few | TRBV20-1 | 12 | CSASGGGQPQHF | TGCAGTGCCAGCGGCGGGGGACAGCCCCAGCATTTT
TRBJ2-5 | - | few | TRBV12-3/TRBV12-4 | 15 | CASSLWDNGEETQYF | TGTGCCAGCAGTTTATGGGATAACGGAGAAGAGACCCAGTACTTC
TRBJ2-7 | - | - | TRBV4-3 | 15 | CASSQGLDSTYEQYF | TGCGCCAGCAGCCAAGGGCTCGACAGTACCTACGAGCAGTACTTC
TRBJ2-1 | TRBD2 | - | TRBV7-6 | 17 | CASSLASSGGTWDEQFF | TGTGCCAGCAGCTTAGCGTCTAGCGGGGGGACTTGGGATGAGCAGTTCTTC